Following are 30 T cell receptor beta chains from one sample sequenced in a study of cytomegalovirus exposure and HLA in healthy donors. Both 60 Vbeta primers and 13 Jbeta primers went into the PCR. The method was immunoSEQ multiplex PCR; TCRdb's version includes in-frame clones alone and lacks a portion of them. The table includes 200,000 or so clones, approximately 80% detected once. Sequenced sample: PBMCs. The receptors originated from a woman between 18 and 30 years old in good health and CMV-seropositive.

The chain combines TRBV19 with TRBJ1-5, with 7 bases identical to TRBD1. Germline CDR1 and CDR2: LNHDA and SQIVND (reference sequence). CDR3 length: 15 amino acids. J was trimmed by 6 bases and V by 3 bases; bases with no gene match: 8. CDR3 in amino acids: CASSIDREFSQPQHF. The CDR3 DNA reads TGTGCCAGTAGTATTGACAGGGAGTTCTCTCAGCCCCAGCATTTT.

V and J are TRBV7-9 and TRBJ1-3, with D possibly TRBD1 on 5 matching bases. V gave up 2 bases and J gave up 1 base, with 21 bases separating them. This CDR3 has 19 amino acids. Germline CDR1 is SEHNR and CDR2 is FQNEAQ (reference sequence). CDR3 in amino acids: CASSLRGRTNLGSGNTIYF. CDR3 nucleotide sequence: TGTGCCAGCAGCTTAAGGGGCAGGACCAACTTGGGGTCTGGAAACACCATATATTTT. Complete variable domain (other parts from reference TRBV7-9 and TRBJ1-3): DTGVSQNPRHKITKRGQNVTFRCDPISEHNRLYWYRQTLGQGPEFLTYFQNEAQLEKSRLLSDRFSAERPKGSFSTLEIQRTEQGDSAMYLCASSLRGRTNLGSGNTIYFGEGSWLTVV.

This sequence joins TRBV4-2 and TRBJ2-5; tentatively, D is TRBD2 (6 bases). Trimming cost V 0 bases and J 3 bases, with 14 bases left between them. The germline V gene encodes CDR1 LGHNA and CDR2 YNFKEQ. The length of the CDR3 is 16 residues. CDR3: CASSQDRDSGEETQYF. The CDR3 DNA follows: TGTGCCAGCAGCCAAGATAGGGATAGCGGTGAAGAGACCCAGTACTTC.

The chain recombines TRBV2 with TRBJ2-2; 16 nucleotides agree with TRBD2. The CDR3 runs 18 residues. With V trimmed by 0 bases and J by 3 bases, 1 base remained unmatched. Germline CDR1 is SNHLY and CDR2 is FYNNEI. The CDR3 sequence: CASSEAGLAGGDTGELFF. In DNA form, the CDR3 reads TGTGCCAGCAGTGAAGCGGGACTAGCGGGGGGGGACACCGGGGAGCTGTTTTTT.

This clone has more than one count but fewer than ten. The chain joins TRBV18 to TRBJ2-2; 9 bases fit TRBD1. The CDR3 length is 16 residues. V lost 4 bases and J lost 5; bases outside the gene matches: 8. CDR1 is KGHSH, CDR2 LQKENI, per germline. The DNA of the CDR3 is TGTGCCAGCTCACGACAAAGGACAGGGGATACCGGGGAGCTGTTTTTT. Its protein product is CASSRQRTGDTGELFF.

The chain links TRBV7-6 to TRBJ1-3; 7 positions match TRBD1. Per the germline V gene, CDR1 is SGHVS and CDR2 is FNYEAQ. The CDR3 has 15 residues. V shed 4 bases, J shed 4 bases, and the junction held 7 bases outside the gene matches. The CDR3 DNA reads TGTGCCAGCAGCTCGAGGCCGGGACAGGGAAACACCATATATTTT. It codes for CASSSRPGQGNTIYF.

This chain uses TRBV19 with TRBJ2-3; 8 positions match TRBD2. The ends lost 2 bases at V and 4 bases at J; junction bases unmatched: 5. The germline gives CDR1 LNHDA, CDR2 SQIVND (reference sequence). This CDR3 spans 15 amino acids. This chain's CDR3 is CASSIRSGGSDTQYF. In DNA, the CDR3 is TGTGCCAGTAGTATAAGAAGCGGGGGATCAGATACGCAGTATTTT.

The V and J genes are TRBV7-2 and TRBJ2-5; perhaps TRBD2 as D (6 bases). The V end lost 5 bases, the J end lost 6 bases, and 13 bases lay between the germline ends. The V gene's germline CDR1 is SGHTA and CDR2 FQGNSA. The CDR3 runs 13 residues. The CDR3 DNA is TGTGCCAGCAGCACGGACTATCTGCAGACCCAGTACTTC. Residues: CASSTDYLQTQYF. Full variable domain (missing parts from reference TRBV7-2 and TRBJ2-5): GAGVSQSPSNKVTEKGKDVELRCDPISGHTALYWYRQSLGQGLEFLIYFQGNSAPDKSGLPSDRFSAERTGGSVSTLTIQRTQQEDSAVYLCASSTDYLQTQYFGPGTRLLVL.

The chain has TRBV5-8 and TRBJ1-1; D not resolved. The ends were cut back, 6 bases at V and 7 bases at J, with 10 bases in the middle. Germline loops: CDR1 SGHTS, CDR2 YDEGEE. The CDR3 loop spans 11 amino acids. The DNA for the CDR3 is TGTGCCAGCACCGTTAATTTTGAAGCTTTCTTT. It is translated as CASTVNFEAFF.

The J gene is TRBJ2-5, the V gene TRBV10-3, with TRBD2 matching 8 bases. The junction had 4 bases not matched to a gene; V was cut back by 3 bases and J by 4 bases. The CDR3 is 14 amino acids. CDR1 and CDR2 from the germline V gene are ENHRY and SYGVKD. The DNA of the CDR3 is TGTGCCATCAGTGAAGGGCGGGGGGCAGAGACCCAGTACTTC. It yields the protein CAISEGRGAETQYF.

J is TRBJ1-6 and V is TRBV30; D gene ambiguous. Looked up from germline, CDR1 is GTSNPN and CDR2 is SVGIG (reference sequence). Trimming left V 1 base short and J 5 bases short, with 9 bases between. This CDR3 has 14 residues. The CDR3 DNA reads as TGTGCCTGGAGTGGCGGGCCACATAATTCACCCCTCCACTTT. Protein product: CAWSGGPHNSPLHF.

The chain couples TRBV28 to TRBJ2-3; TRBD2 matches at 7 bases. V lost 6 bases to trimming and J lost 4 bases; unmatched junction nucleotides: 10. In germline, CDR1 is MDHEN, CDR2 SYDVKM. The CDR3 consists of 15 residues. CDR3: CASSHGLESADTQYF. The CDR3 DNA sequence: TGTGCCAGCAGCCACGGACTAGAATCGGCAGATACGCAGTATTTT.

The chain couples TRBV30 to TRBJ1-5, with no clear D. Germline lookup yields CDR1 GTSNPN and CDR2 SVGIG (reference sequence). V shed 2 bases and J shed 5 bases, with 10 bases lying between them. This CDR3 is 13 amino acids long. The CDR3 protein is CAWSLGRDQPQHF. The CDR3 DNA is TGTGCCTGGAGTTTAGGGAGGGATCAGCCCCAGCATTTT.

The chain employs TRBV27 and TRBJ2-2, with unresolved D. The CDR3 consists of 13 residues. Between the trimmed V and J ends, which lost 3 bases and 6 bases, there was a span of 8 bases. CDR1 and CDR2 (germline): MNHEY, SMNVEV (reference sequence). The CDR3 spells CASSFTKAGELFF. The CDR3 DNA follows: TGTGCCAGCAGTTTTACTAAGGCCGGGGAGCTGTTTTTT.

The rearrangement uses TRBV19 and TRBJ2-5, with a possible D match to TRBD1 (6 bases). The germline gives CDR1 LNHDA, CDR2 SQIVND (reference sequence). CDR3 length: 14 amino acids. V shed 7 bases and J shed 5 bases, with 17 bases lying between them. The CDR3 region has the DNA TGTGCCAGTACCAATAGGGGGTATGGGGAGACCCAGTACTTC. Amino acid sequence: CASTNRGYGETQYF.

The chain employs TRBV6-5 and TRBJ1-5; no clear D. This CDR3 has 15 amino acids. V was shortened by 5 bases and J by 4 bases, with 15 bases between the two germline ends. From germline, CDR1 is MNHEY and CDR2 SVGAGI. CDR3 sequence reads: CASSPRGKQNQPQHF. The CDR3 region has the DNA TGTGCCAGCAGTCCCCGAGGGAAACAAAATCAGCCCCAGCATTTT.

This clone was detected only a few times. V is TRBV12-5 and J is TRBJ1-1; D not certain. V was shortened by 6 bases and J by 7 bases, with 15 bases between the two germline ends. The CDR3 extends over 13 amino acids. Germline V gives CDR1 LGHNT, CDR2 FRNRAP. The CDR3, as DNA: TGTGCTAGTGGCCTATCACCCGACTTTGAAGCTTTCTTT. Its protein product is CASGLSPDFEAFF.

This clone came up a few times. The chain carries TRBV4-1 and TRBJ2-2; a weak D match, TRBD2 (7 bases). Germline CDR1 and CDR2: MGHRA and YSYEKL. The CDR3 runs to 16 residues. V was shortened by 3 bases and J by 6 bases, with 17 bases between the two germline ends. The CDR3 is CASSHLPRGAPGELFF. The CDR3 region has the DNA TGCGCCAGCAGCCACCTCCCACGGGGGGCACCCGGGGAGCTGTTTTTT.

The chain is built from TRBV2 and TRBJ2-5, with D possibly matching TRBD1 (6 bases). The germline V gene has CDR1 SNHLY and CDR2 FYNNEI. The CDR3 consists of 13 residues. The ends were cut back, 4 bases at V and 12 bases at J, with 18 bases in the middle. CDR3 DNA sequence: TGTGCCAGCAGTGTCCTATTGGCCAGGGGAGAGTACTTC. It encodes CASSVLLARGEYF. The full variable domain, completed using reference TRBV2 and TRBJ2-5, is EPEVTQTPSHQVTQMGQEVILRCVPISNHLYFYWYRQILGQKVEFLVSFYNNEISEKSEIFDDQFSVERPDGSNFTLKIRSTKLEDSAMYFCASSVLLARGEYFGPGTRLLVL.

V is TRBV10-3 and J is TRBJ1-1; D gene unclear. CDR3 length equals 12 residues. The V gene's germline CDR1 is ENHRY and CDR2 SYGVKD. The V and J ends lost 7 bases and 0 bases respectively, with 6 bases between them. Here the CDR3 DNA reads TGTGCCATCACCGGGGTGAACACTGAAGCTTTCTTT. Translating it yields CAITGVNTEAFF.

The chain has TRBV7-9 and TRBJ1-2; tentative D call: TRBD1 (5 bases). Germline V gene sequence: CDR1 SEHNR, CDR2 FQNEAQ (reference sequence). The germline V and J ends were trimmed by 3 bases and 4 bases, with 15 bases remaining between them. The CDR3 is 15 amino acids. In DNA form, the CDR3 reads TGTGCCAGCAGCTTCGGTAGTAGGGGACTCTATGGCTACACCTTC. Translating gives CASSFGSRGLYGYTF.

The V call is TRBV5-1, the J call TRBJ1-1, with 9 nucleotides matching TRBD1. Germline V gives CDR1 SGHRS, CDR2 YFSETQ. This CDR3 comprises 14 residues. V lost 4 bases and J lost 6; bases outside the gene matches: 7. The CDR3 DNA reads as TGCGCCAGCAGCCGGGACAGGGCAGGGTCTGAAGCTTTCTTT. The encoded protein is CASSRDRAGSEAFF.

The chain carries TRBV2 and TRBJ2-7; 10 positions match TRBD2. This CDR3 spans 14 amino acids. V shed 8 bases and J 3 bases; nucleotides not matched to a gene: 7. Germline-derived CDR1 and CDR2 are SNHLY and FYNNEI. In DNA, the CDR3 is TGTGCCAGCGGAACTAGCGGGGCTAACTACGAGCAGTACTTC. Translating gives CASGTSGANYEQYF.

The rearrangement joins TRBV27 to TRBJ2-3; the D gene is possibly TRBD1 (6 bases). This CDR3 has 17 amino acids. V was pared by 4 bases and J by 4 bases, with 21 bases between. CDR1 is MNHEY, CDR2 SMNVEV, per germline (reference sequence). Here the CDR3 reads CASSWGQVMGVPDTQYF. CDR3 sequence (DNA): TGTGCCAGCAGTTGGGGGCAAGTTATGGGGGTCCCAGATACGCAGTATTTT.

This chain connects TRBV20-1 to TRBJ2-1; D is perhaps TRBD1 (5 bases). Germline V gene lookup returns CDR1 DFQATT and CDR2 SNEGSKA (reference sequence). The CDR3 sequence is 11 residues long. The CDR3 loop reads CAVGDYNEQFF. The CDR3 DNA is TGCGCCGTAGGGGACTACAATGAGCAGTTCTTC.

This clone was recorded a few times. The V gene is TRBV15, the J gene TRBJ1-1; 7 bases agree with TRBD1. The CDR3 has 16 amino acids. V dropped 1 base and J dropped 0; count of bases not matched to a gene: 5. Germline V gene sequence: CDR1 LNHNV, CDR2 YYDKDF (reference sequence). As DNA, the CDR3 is TGTGCCACCAGCAGAGGGGGGACAGTCCTGAACACTGAAGCTTTCTTT. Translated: CATSRGGTVLNTEAFF.

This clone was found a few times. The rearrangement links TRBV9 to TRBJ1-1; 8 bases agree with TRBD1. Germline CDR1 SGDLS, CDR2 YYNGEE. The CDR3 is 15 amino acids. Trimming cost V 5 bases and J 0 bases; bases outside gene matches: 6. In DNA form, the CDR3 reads TGTGCCAGCAGTCGAACCAGGGGGCTGAACACTGAAGCTTTCTTT. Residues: CASSRTRGLNTEAFF.

This CDR3 reads CASSPSGGAVDTQYF. For the CDR3, the DNA is TGTGCCAGCAGCCCTAGCGGGGGGGCAGTTGATACGCAGTATTTT. The chain recombines TRBV7-2 with TRBJ2-3, with 12 bases aligning to TRBD2. The V and J ends lost 5 bases and 6 bases, in that order; junction bases with no gene match: 6. The CDR3 runs to 15 residues. Germline CDR1 and CDR2: SGHTA and FQGNSA. Drawing the rest from reference TRBV7-2 and TRBJ2-3, the complete variable domain is GAGVSQSPSNKVTEKGKDVELRCDPISGHTALYWYRQSLGQGLEFLIYFQGNSAPDKSGLPSDRFSAERTGGSVSTLTIQRTQQEDSAVYLCASSPSGGAVDTQYFGPGTRLTVL.

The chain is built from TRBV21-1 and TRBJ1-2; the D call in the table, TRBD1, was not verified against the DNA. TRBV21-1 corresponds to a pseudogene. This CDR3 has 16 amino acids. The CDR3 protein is CASSKAPRQVNYGYTF. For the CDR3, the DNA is TGTGCCAGCAGCAAAGCGCCCCGGCAGGTTAACTATGGCTACACCTTC.

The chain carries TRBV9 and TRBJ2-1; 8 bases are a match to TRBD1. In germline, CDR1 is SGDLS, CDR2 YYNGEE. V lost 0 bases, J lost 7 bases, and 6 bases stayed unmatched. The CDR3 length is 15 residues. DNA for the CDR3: TGTGCCAGCAGCGTAGTGGGACAGGTAACAAATGAGCAGTTCTTC. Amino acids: CASSVVGQVTNEQFF.